Below are 30 T cell receptor beta chains sequenced from a single sample in a study of T cell repertoires in cytomegalovirus infection. TCRdb ran MiXCR on the reads and lists one entry per CDR3 protein. The sample has some 480,000 distinct CDR3 sequences; roughly a third are singletons. The antigens of these receptors remain unknown. Material: cultured PBMCs, obtained from culture after CMV antigen stimulation. These TCRs come from a human donor in good health (CMV status not recorded). Some clones in this sample may be carry-over from other donors' samples.

The rearrangement uses TRBV12-5 and TRBJ2-7, with TRBD2 matching 12 bases. V lost 0 bases to trimming and J lost 3 bases; unmatched junction nucleotides: 6. Germline V gene data show CDR1 as LGHNT and CDR2 as FRNRAP. The CDR3 loop spans 17 amino acids. The CDR3 DNA reads as TGTGCTAGTGGTTTGGTGCTAGCGGGAGGGCCCGGCTACGAGCAGTACTTC. This translates into CASGLVLAGGPGYEQYF.

This clonotype has just a few counts. V is TRBV29-1 and J is TRBJ1-2; D gene ambiguous. This CDR3 has 15 amino acids. CDR1 and CDR2 (germline): SQVTM, ANQGSEA. Trimming took off 5 bases at V and 8 bases at J, with 24 bases between the two ends. CDR3 DNA: TGCAGCGTTACAGAACTTGGCAGAGTATTCTTGGGCTACACCTTC. Translated, it gives CSVTELGRVFLGYTF.

The CDR3 DNA reads TGTGCCAGCTTCCAAAGGACAGGCTCCTACGAGCAGTACTTC. It yields the protein CASFQRTGSYEQYF. This chain joins TRBV7-2 and TRBJ2-7, with 7 positions matching TRBD1. Germline V gives CDR1 SGHTA, CDR2 FQGNSA. CDR3 size: 14 residues. The ends lost 8 bases at V and 0 bases at J; junction bases unmatched: 7.

In its sample, this clonotype was seen a few times. The chain combines TRBV7-2 with TRBJ1-3; D is unresolved. This CDR3 contains 15 residues. The germline V gene encodes CDR1 SGHTA and CDR2 FQGNSA. The V gene lost 2 bases and the J gene lost 8 bases, with 16 bases spanning the gap. The CDR3 bases are TGTGCCAGCAGCTTAATCGGTAGGGTCGGAGACACCATATATTTT. Translating gives CASSLIGRVGDTIYF.

This chain joins TRBV6-2 or TRBV6-3 and TRBJ2-1; 8 bases match TRBD2. V gave up 6 bases and J gave up 9 bases; unmatched junction bases: 7. Looked up from germline, CDR1 is MNHEY and CDR2 is SVGEGT. This CDR3 spans 13 amino acids. As DNA, the CDR3 is TGTGCCAGCAGCCCGGGCGGGAGGAGTGAGCAGTTCTTC. Protein product: CASSPGGRSEQFF.

V is TRBV7-2 and J is TRBJ1-3, with a weak D call TRBD1 (6 bases). Trimming cost V 0 bases and J 5 bases, with 8 bases left between them. The CDR3 consists of 14 residues. Germline V CDR1 and CDR2: SGHTA, FQGNSA. The CDR3 DNA follows: TGTGCCAGCAGCTTAGCACAGGGAAGAAACACCATATATTTT. Amino acid sequence: CASSLAQGRNTIYF. The complete variable domain, with remaining parts taken from reference TRBV7-2 and TRBJ1-3, reads GAGVSQSPSNKVTEKGKDVELRCDPISGHTALYWYRQSLGQGLEFLIYFQGNSAPDKSGLPSDRFSAERTGGSVSTLTIQRTQQEDSAVYLCASSLAQGRNTIYFGEGSWLTVV.

This clonotype was seen more than once but under ten times. The chain is built from TRBV18 and TRBJ1-2, with 7 nucleotides matching TRBD1. Germline V CDR1 and CDR2: KGHSH, LQKENI. The CDR3 has 15 residues. J lost 2 bases, V lost 3 bases, and 6 bases had no gene match. The CDR3, as DNA: TGTGCCAGCTCACCGTTACCGGGACAGAACTATGGCTACACCTTC. It translates to CASSPLPGQNYGYTF.

This clonotype was seen more than once but under ten times. The V gene is TRBV7-2, the J gene TRBJ1-1, with TRBD1 as a possible D gene (5 bases). With 1 base removed from V and 1 base from J, the gap between germline ends came to 10 bases. CDR3 size: 15 residues. The germline gives CDR1 SGHTA, CDR2 FQGNSA. The CDR3 DNA reads as TGTGCCAGCAGCTTAGGGGGGGGATGGAACACTGAAGCTTTCTTT. This translates into CASSLGGGWNTEAFF.

This clonotype was recorded a few times. This chain links TRBV19 with TRBJ2-5; 7 bases agree with TRBD2. V lost 5 bases to trimming and J lost 4 bases; unmatched junction nucleotides: 4. Per the germline V gene, CDR1 is LNHDA and CDR2 is SQIVND (reference sequence). This CDR3 is 13 amino acids long. The CDR3 loop reads CASSEGRGETQYF. The CDR3 nucleotides are TGTGCCAGTAGTGAGGGGAGGGGAGAGACCCAGTACTTC.

CDR3 amino acids: CASSGGSGNTGELFF. CDR3 sequence (DNA): TGTGCCAGCAGTGGGGGTAGCGGGAACACCGGGGAGCTGTTTTTT. The chain joins TRBV2 to TRBJ2-2; TRBD2 is a possible D gene (6 bases). This CDR3 is built from 15 residues. Trimming left V 4 bases short and J 1 base short, with 10 bases between. Germline loops: CDR1 SNHLY, CDR2 FYNNEI.

This clonotype was detected only a few times. The V gene is TRBV4-1, the J gene TRBJ1-1; the D gene is possibly TRBD1 (6 bases). V dropped 4 bases and J dropped 5 bases, with 14 bases sitting between them. The CDR3 spans 14 residues. Looked up from germline, CDR1 is MGHRA and CDR2 is YSYEKL. CDR3 amino acids: CASSLGQSGTEAFF. The CDR3 region has the DNA TGCGCCAGCAGCCTTGGACAGTCAGGGACTGAAGCTTTCTTT.

The V and J genes are TRBV10-3 and TRBJ2-1, with 16 positions matching TRBD2. Unmatched junction bases numbered 9, after V lost 6 bases and J lost 7 bases. Germline lookup yields CDR1 ENHRY and CDR2 SYGVKD. The CDR3 has 17 residues. Written as DNA, the CDR3 is TGTGCCATCAGCGTGGGACTAGCGGGAGGGCCTTTTAATGAGCAGTTCTTC. Residues: CAISVGLAGGPFNEQFF.

DNA for the CDR3: TGCGCCAGCAGCTTGACCGGGACAGGGGCTCAAGAGACCCAGTACTTC. Translating gives CASSLTGTGAQETQYF. V and J are TRBV5-1 and TRBJ2-5; 10 bases are a match to TRBD1. The CDR3 is 16 residues long. With V trimmed by 1 base and J by 2 bases, 5 bases remained unmatched. The germline CDR1 and CDR2 sequences are SGHRS and YFSETQ.

This CDR3 is CSVVRRGSTDTQYF. The CDR3 DNA reads TGCAGCGTTGTTCGCAGGGGTAGCACAGATACGCAGTATTTT. The V call is TRBV29-1, the J call TRBJ2-3; possibly TRBD1 for D (6 bases). V was pared by 4 bases and J by 0 bases, with 11 bases between. This CDR3 region has 14 residues. CDR1 is SQVTM and CDR2 is ANQGSEA in the germline V gene.

The V and J genes are TRBV25-1 and TRBJ2-2, with 8 bases lining up with TRBD1. Looked up from germline, CDR1 is MGHDK and CDR2 is SYGVNS. Unmatched junction bases numbered 3, after V lost 3 bases and J lost 3 bases. This CDR3 is 15 amino acids long. The CDR3 sequence is CASSDTGGDTGELFF. In nucleotides, the CDR3 is TGTGCCAGCAGTGATACAGGGGGTGACACCGGGGAGCTGTTTTTT. Complete variable domain (other parts from reference TRBV25-1 and TRBJ2-2): EADIYQTPRYLVIGTGKKITLECSQTMGHDKMYWYQQDPGMELHLIHYSYGVNSTEKGDLSSESTVSRIRTEHFPLTLESARPSHTSQYLCASSDTGGDTGELFFGEGSRLTVL.

With regard to this clonotype: Because it lacks the conserved phenylalanine or tryptophan at the end, this CDR3 is likely a read error. The DNA is left out, because the CDR3 cannot be placed on it with certainty; the CDR3 is given as TCRdb lists it. The rearrangement uses TRBV12-5 and TRBJ2-1; the DNA was not compared with TRBD1, the D call given in the table. The germline CDR1 and CDR2 sequences are LGHNT and FRNRAP. The CDR3 extends over 12 residues, inclusive of both ends. This CDR3 reads CASGSPLVLSSV.

The chain combines TRBV7-8 with TRBJ2-5, with D maybe TRBD1 (6 bases). The CDR3 is 14 residues long. V was shortened by 5 bases and J by 5 bases, with 15 bases between the two germline ends. The germline V gene has CDR1 SGHVS and CDR2 FQNEAQ. CDR3 bases: TGTGCCAGCAGCCCCCTGGGGACAAGGGAGACCCAGTACTTC. It codes for CASSPLGTRETQYF.

In this sample, this clonotype turned up a few times. The chain has TRBV28 and TRBJ2-2, with D maybe TRBD1 (6 bases). The CDR3 is made up of 16 amino acids. V was clipped by 3 bases and J by 3 bases, with 14 bases between them. Germline loops: CDR1 MDHEN, CDR2 SYDVKM. The CDR3 loop is CASSLLRGSHTGELFF. Here the CDR3 DNA reads TGTGCCAGCAGTTTGCTCAGGGGCTCGCACACCGGGGAGCTGTTTTTT.

This clonotype appeared a few times. V gene TRBV12-5 combines with J gene TRBJ2-7, with unresolved D. CDR3 length: 13 amino acids. The ends were cut back, 1 base at V and 6 bases at J, with 10 bases in the middle. CDR1 and CDR2 (germline): LGHNT, FRNRAP. CDR3 loop: CASGLERGGEQYF. The CDR3 DNA follows: TGTGCTAGTGGTTTGGAGAGAGGCGGCGAGCAGTACTTC.

In this sample, this clonotype turned up a few times. V gene TRBV5-1 combines with J gene TRBJ2-1; D unclear. The CDR3 has 15 residues. Germline loops: CDR1 SGHRS, CDR2 YFSETQ. Trimming removed 0 bases from V and 6 bases from J, with 13 bases in between. DNA of the CDR3: TGCGCCAGCAGCTTGGTCGTTGCAGTTAGCAATGAGCAGTTCTTC. It codes for CASSLVVAVSNEQFF.

This clonotype appeared a few times. The rearrangement uses TRBV28 and TRBJ1-3; D is perhaps TRBD1 (6 bases). CDR1 and CDR2 (germline): MDHEN, SYDVKM. Trimming removed 2 bases from V and 0 bases from J, with 11 bases in between. The CDR3 covers 16 residues. CDR3 loop: CASSLTGAGSGNTIYF. In DNA form, the CDR3 reads TGTGCCAGCAGTTTAACGGGGGCCGGCTCTGGAAACACCATATATTTT.

This clonotype showed up just a few times. This sequence joins TRBV4-1 and TRBJ1-1; D remains unclear. The CDR3 has 15 amino acids. Trimming took 0 bases from V and 0 from J, leaving 8 bases between them. CDR1 MGHRA and CDR2 YSYEKL come from the germline V gene. CDR3 in DNA: TGCGCCAGCAGCCAAGAAGAGGGATTGAACACTGAAGCTTTCTTT. Translating gives CASSQEEGLNTEAFF.

In its sample, this clonotype was seen a few times. The chain is built from TRBV4-1 and TRBJ2-7; D gene unclear. The CDR3 length is 15 residues. Germline values: CDR1 MGHRA, CDR2 YSYEKL. V dropped 0 bases and J dropped 4 bases, with 13 bases sitting between them. This chain's CDR3 is CASSQEKTGSYEQYV. The CDR3 bases are TGCGCCAGCAGCCAAGAAAAAACTGGTTCTTACGAGCAGTACGTC.

This clonotype showed up many times. The chain combines TRBV7-2 with TRBJ2-7; 8 bases are shared with TRBD1. Germline trimming cut 3 bases from V and 2 bases from J; bases unmatched to any gene: 6. The CDR3 contains 15 residues. Per the germline V gene, CDR1 is SGHTA and CDR2 is FQGNSA. The CDR3 here is CASSFDRGRTYEQYV. CDR3 DNA: TGTGCCAGCAGCTTCGACAGGGGCCGTACCTACGAGCAGTACGTC.

The V gene is TRBV7-2, the J gene TRBJ1-5, with D possibly TRBD1 on 5 matching bases. CDR1 is SGHTA and CDR2 is FQGNSA in the germline V gene. The CDR3 consists of 13 residues. Trimming shortened V by 4 bases and J by 7 bases, and 11 bases separated the two germline ends. The CDR3 DNA follows: TGTGCCAGCAGCTCTTCGGAGGGGCAGCCCCAGCATTTT. This translates into CASSSSEGQPQHF.

The genes are TRBV20-1 and TRBJ2-4; D not certain. With 4 bases removed from V and 7 bases from J, the gap between germline ends came to 14 bases. Germline values: CDR1 DFQATT, CDR2 SNEGSKA (reference sequence). The CDR3 runs 13 residues. CDR3 residues: CSAILPLINIQYF. The CDR3 coding sequence is TGCAGTGCTATCTTGCCCCTTATTAACATTCAGTACTTC.

This clonotype was observed at least ten times. The chain links TRBV7-2 to TRBJ2-7; possible D gene TRBD1, 5 bases. The germline V gene encodes CDR1 SGHTA and CDR2 FQGNSA. V lost 5 bases, J lost 13 bases, and 18 bases lay in between. This CDR3 spans 12 amino acids. The CDR3 DNA follows: TGTGCCAGCAGCCCCCAGACAGTCACTCCTTACTTC. It encodes CASSPQTVTPYF.

The chain joins TRBV23-1 to TRBJ2-7; perhaps TRBD1 as D (6 bases). TRBV23-1 is an ORF, with its function uncertain. This CDR3 comprises 16 residues. Deletions cut 4 bases from V and 4 bases from J, with 20 bases between. Here the CDR3 reads CASSLFNRAPRYEQYF. The CDR3 DNA follows: TGCGCCAGCAGTCTTTTCAACAGGGCTCCCAGGTACGAGCAGTACTTC.

The chain carries TRBV11-2 and TRBJ2-1; the D gene could be TRBD1 or TRBD2 (5 bases each). Germline assignment: CDR1 SGHAT and CDR2 FQNNGV. Trimming took off 1 base at V and 6 bases at J, with 19 bases between the two ends. CDR3 length: 17 amino acids. CDR3 region: CASSLGGLARNFNEQFF. In DNA form, the CDR3 reads TGTGCCAGCAGCTTAGGGGGGTTAGCGAGAAACTTCAATGAGCAGTTCTTC.

V is TRBV5-1 and J is TRBJ2-3; D assignment may be TRBD1 or TRBD2 (5 bases each). From germline, CDR1 is SGHRS and CDR2 YFSETQ. CDR3 length: 16 residues. V was cut by 0 bases and J by 3 bases, with 14 bases left in between. CDR3 protein: CASSLGGTGGTDTQYF. CDR3 bases: TGCGCCAGCAGCTTGGGAGGGACCGGCGGGACAGATACGCAGTATTTT.